Reported below is one TCR beta chain. Measured with immunoSEQ multiplex PCR; TCRdb has only the in-frame clones, and not every one. The table includes about 400,000 clones, 88% detected once. Trimming stripped 3 bases from V and 10 bases from J, with 12 bases between. The germline gives CDR1 LNHDA, CDR2 SQIVND (reference sequence). This CDR3 has 12 amino acids. These data originate in a study of blood T cell repertoires in COVID-19. Whole-study context: Sites across the United States, Italy and Spain contributed samples from acute and convalescent COVID-19.

Residents of 24 US areas, aged about 18 to 95 years, made up the participants. Sample: PBMCs or T cells enriched from blood (not recorded which). This receptor was taken from a woman aged 40 to 49 with acute COVID-19. The V call is TRBV19, the J call TRBJ1-1; no reliable D call. Here the CDR3 DNA reads TGTGCCAGTAGTATCGGGATGATTGCAGCTTTCTTT. Protein product: CASSIGMIAAFF.